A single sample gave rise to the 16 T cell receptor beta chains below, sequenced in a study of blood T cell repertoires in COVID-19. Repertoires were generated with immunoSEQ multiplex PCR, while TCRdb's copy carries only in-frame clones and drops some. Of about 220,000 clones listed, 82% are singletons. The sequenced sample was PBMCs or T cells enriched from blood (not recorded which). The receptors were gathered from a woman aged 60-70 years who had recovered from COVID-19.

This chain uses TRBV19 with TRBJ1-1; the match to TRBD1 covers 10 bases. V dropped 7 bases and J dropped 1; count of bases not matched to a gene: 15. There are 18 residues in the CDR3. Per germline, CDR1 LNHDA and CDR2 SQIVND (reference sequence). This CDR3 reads CASKTGTGDSDRNTEAFF. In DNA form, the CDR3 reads TGTGCCAGTAAAACCGGGACAGGGGATTCGGATAGGAACACTGAAGCTTTCTTT.

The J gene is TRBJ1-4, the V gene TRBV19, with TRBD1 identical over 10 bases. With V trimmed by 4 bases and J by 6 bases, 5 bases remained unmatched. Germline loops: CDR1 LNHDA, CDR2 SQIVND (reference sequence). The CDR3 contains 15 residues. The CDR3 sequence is CASSRQGAVDEKLFF. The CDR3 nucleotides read TGTGCCAGTAGTAGACAGGGGGCGGTGGATGAAAAACTGTTTTTT.

CDR3 nucleotides: TGTGCCAGCAGAGGGGGAGTGGCTGGAAACACCATATATTTT. Its protein product is CASRGGVAGNTIYF. V is TRBV7-9 and J is TRBJ1-3; tentatively, D is TRBD1 (6 bases). Per germline, CDR1 SEHNR and CDR2 FQNEAQ (reference sequence). CDR3 size: 14 residues. The V end lost 6 bases, the J end lost 2 bases, and 11 bases lay between the germline ends.

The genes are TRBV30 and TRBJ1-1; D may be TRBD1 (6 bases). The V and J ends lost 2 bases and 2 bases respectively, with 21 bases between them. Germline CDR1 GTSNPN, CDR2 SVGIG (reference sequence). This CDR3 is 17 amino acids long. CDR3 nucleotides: TGTGCCTGGAGTCCGACGCTCGCCTACAGGGTTAACACTGAAGCTTTCTTT. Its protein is CAWSPTLAYRVNTEAFF.

CDR3 nucleotide sequence: TGCGCCAGCAGCCAAGAAAGCACGGGACTATATGAAAAACTGTTTTTT. This encodes CASSQESTGLYEKLFF. This chain links TRBV4-1 with TRBJ1-4; TRBD1 is a possible D gene (5 bases). The ends were cut back, 0 bases at V and 6 bases at J, with 14 bases in the middle. CDR3 size: 16 residues. The germline CDR1 and CDR2 sequences are MGHRA and YSYEKL.

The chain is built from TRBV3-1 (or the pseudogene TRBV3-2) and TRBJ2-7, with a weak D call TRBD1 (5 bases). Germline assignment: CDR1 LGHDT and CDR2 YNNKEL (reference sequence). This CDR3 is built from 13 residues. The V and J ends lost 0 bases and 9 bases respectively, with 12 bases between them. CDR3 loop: CASSQEWRRGQYF. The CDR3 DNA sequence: TGTGCCAGCAGCCAAGAATGGCGAAGGGGGCAGTACTTC.

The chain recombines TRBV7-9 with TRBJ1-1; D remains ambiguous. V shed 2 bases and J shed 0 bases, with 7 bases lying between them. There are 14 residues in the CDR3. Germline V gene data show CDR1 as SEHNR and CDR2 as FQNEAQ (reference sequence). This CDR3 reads CASSLSNLNTEAFF. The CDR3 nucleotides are TGTGCCAGCAGCTTATCCAATCTGAACACTGAAGCTTTCTTT.

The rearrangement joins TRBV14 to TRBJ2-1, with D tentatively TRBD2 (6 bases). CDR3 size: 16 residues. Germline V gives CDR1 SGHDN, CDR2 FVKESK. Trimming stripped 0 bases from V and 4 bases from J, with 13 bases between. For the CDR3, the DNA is TGTGCCAGCAGCCAAGAGGTTGGGACTCAATACAATGAGCAGTTCTTC. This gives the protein CASSQEVGTQYNEQFF.

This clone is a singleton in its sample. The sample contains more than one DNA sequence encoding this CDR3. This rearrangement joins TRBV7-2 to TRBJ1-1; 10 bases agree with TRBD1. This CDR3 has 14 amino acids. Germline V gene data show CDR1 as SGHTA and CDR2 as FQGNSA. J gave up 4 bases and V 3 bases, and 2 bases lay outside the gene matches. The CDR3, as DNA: TGTGCCAGCAGCTTTGGACAGGGGGTCACTGAAGCTTTCTTT. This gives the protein CASSFGQGVTEAFF.

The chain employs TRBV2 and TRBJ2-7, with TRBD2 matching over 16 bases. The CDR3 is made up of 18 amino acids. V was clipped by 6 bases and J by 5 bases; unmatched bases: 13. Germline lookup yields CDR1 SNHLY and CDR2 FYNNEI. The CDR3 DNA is TGTGCCAGCAGCGACCTCGGGACTAGCGGGGGGGCCACGCACGAGCAGTACTTC. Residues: CASSDLGTSGGATHEQYF.

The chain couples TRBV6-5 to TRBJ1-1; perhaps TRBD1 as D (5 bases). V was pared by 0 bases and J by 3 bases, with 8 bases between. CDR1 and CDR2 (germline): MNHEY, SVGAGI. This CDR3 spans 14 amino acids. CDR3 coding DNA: TGTGCCAGCAGTTACTCGGGGGGATACACTGAAGCTTTCTTT. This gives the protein CASSYSGGYTEAFF.

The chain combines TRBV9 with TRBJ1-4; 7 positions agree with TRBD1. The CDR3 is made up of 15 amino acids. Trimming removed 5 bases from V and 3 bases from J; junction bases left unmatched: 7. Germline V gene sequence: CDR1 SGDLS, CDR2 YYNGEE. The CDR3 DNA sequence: TGTGCCAGCAGTCGAACAGGGGCCCCTAATGAAAAACTGTTTTTT. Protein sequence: CASSRTGAPNEKLFF.

CDR3 sequence reads: CASSLEPQSREKLFF. Here the CDR3 DNA reads TGTGCCAGCAGCTTAGAGCCACAGTCCCGAGAAAAACTGTTTTTT. The chain employs TRBV7-8 and TRBJ1-4; D is ambiguous. V shed 1 base and J shed 8 bases, with 14 bases lying between them. The germline V gene has CDR1 SGHVS and CDR2 FQNEAQ. The CDR3 has 15 residues.

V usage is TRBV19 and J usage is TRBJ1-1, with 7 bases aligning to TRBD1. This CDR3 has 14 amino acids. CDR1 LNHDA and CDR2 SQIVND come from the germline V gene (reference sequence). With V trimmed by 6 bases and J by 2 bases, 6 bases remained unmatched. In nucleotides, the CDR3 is TGTGCCAGTAGGGAACAGGGGATTAACACTGAAGCTTTCTTT. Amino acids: CASREQGINTEAFF.

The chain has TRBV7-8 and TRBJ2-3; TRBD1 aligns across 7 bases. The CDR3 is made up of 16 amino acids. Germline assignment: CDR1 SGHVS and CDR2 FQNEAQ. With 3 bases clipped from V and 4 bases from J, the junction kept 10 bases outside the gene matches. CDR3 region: CASSFLPGQVSDTQYF. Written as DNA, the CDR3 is TGTGCCAGCAGCTTTCTCCCCGGACAGGTTTCAGATACGCAGTATTTT.

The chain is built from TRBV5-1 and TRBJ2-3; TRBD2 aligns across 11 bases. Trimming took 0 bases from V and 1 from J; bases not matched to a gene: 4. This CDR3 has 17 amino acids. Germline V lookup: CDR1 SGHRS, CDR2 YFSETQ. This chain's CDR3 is CASSLDSLAGGTDTQYF. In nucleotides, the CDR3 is TGCGCCAGCAGCTTGGATTCACTAGCGGGAGGCACAGATACGCAGTATTTT.